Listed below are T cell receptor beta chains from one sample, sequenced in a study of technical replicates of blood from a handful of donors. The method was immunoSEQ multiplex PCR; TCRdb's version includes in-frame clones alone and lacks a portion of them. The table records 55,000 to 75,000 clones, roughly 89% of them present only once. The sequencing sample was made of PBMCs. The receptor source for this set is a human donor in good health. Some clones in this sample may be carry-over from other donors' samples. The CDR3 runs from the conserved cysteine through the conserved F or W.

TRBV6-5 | CASSYVRGGYTQYF
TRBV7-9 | CASSLGTGGAEAFF
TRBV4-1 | CASSQSFGGREYEQYF
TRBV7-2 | CASSTRLDRDYEQYF
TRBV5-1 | CASSSPDTTEKLFF
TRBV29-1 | CSVGEGAPNNEQFF
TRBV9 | CASSERGTGRSGANVLTF
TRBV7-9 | CASTAGGPGANVLTF
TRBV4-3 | CASNRAQGPAKNIQYF
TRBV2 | CASSGGKGAFYEQYF
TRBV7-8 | CASSEAPRTSGGGEQYF
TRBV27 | CASSLSLTLANTGELFF
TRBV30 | CAWSSLLAGVIHETQYF
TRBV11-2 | CASSAGYLMNTEAFF
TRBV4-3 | CASSQDHPGGASGKQYF
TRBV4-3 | CASSQNWAGDTQYF
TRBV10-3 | CAISAGTGAFETQYF
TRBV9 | CASSGGRRGTLTGELFF
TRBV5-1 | CASSLAPAGGQYNEQFF
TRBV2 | CASRAGTGVTYEQYF
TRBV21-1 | CASSNLGAPSSYNEQFF
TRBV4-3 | CASSRGAGENTEAFF
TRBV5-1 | CASSTWGGRNTEAFF
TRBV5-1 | CASSLATGGEQYF
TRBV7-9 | CASSPRDRLGEYGYTF
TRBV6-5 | CASSYSHRGETQYF
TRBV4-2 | CASSQDYSGSNTEAFF
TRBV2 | CASSEGQRQPQHF
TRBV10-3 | CAISESTGTDTQYF
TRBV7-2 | CASSLSIRLAGVTEQYF
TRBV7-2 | CASSLAGQLNTEAFF
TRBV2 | CASSPGLSTDTQYF
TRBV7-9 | CASSFSGTSLNEQFF
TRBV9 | CASSAGGEGDYNSPLHF
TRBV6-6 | CASRTGQQTGELFF
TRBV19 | CASSISTGGYGYTF
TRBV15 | CATSRDLAGGYNEQFF
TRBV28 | CAIEGGQGNQPQHF
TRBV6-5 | CASSYSTGGDEAFF
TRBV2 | CASSPSTGGSNQPQHF
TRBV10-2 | CASSESTLDSYGYTF
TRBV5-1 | CASSLIGGTYEQYF
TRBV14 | CASSQERTDYYEQYF